The sequence of this T cell receptor beta chain was determined in a study of blood T cell repertoires in COVID-19. The wider study: The United States, Italy and Spain provided the acute and convalescent COVID-19 samples. Sources were T cells, B-cell-depleted T cells, or PBMCs; the material itself was cDNA or gDNA.

V was pared by 0 bases and J by 5 bases, with 10 bases between. Germline V gene sequence: CDR1 KGHSH, CDR2 LQKENI. The CDR3 extends over 15 amino acids. Seattle's enrolled individuals joined amid active infection and were then monitored longitudinally. Methods used by the authors: Cell counts per sample came from amplifying reference gene primers. Using immunoSEQ multiplex PCR, the repertoire was profiled, and TCRdb retains in-frame clones only, with some absent. V and J calls and clone size are those listed in that table; D and trimming were worked out from the DNA. The sample records about 200,000 clones, 84% being singletons.

The source material was peripheral blood. This TCR came from a woman older than 75 with COVID-19, enrolled during active disease. This sequence joins TRBV18 and TRBJ2-2; possible D gene TRBD2, 5 bases. The CDR3 DNA sequence: TGTGCCAGCTCACCACCCCCTAGCCGAACCGGGGAGCTGTTTTTT. It specifies CASSPPPSRTGELFF.